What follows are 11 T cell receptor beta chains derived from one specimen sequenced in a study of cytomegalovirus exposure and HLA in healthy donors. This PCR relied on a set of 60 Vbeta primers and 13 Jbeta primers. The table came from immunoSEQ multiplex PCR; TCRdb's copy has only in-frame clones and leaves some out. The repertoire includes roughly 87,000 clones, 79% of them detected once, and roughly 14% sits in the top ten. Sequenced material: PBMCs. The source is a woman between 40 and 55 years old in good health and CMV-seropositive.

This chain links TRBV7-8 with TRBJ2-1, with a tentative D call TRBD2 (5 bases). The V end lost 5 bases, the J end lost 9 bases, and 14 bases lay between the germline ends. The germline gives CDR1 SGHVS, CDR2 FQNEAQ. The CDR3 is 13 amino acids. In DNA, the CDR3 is TGTGCCAGCAGCGGCCGGGAAGAAGGTGAGCAGTTCTTC. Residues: CASSGREEGEQFF.

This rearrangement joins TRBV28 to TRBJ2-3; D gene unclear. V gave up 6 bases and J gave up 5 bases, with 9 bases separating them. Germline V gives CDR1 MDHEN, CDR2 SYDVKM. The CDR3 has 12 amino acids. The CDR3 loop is CASRDRLDTQYF. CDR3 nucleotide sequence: TGTGCCAGCAGAGACCGACTAGATACGCAGTATTTT.

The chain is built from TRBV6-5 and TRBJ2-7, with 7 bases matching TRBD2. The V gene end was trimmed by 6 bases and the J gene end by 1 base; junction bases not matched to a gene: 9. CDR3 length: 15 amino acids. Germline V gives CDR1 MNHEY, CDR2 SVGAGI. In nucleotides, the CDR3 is TGTGCCAGCAGGAGAGAGTCTAGCGGTTCCTACGAGCAGTACTTC. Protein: CASRRESSGSYEQYF.

The CDR3 spells CASSGLAGTGELFF. CDR3 sequence (DNA): TGTGCCAGCAGCGGACTAGCGGGAACCGGGGAGCTGTTTTTT. The chain recombines TRBV6-4 with TRBJ2-2, with 12 bases fitting TRBD2. Germline CDR1 reads MRHNA; CDR2 reads SNTAGT. The CDR3 runs 14 residues. J gave up 5 bases and V 6 bases, and 1 base lay outside the gene matches.

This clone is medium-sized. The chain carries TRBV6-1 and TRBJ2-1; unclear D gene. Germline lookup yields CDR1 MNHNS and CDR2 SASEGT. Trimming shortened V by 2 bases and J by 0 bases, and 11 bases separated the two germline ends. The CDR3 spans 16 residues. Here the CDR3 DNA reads TGTGCCAGCAGTGAACAGACTTGGAGCTCCTACAATGAGCAGTTCTTC. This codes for CASSEQTWSSYNEQFF.

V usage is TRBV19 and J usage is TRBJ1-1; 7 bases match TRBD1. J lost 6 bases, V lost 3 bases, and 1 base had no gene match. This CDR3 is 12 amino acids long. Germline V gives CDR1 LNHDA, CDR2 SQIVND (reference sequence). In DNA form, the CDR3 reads TGTGCCAGTAGTATCGACAGGGCTGAAGCTTTCTTT. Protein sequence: CASSIDRAEAFF.

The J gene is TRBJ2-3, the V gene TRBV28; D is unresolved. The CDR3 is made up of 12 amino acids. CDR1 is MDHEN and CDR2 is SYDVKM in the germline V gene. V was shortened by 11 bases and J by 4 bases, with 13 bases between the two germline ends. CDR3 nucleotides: TGTGCCGCACACCAGTCCCCAGATACGCAGTATTTT. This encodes CAAHQSPDTQYF.

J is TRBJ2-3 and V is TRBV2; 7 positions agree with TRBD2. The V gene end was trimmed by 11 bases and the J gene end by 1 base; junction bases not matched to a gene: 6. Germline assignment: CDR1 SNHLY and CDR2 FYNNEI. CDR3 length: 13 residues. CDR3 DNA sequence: TGTGCCCGCAACGGACTAGGCACAGATACGCAGTATTTT. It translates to CARNGLGTDTQYF.

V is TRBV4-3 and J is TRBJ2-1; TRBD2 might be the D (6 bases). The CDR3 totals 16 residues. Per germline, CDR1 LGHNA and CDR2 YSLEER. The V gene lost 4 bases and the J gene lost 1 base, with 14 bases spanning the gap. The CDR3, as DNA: TGCGCCAGCAGCCTGGGCGCCGGGAGTTCCTACAATGAGCAGTTCTTC. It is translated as CASSLGAGSSYNEQFF.

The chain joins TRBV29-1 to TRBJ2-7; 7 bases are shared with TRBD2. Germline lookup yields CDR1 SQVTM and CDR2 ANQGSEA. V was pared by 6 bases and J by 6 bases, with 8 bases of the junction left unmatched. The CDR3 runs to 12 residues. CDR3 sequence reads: CSVGRAPGEQYF. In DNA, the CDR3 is TGCAGCGTAGGGAGGGCCCCCGGCGAGCAGTACTTC.

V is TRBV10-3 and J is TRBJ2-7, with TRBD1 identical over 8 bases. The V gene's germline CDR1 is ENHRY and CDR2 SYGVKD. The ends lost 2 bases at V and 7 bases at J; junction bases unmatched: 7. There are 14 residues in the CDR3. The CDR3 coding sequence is TGTGCCATCAGTGAGAGGCAGGGGGCGGGTGAGCAGTACTTC. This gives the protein CAISERQGAGEQYF.